This entry lists 25 T cell receptor beta chains sequenced from one sample in a study of T cell responses to AZD1222 COVID-19 vaccine. The repertoire was sequenced with immunoSEQ multiplex PCR; TCRdb's copy has only in-frame clones and lacks some. The repertoire holds about 170,000 clones, with around nine tenths as singletons. The sequences come from peripheral blood, collected on day 0 of AZD1222 vaccination. These receptors were obtained from an adult in good health.

The rearrangement uses TRBV2 and TRBJ1-4; 7 bases agree with TRBD1. CDR1 is SNHLY, CDR2 FYNNEI, per germline. The V segment lost 6 bases and the J segment 7 bases; nucleotides outside the gene matches: 8. The CDR3 has 14 amino acids. The CDR3 nucleotides are TGTGCCAGCAGGGTGACAGGGTCTAGTGAAAAACTGTTTTTT. This codes for CASRVTGSSEKLFF.

The count of this clone is one. The rearrangement links TRBV29-1 to TRBJ1-1; weak D call: TRBD1 (5 bases). Germline assignment: CDR1 SQVTM and CDR2 ANQGSEA. The CDR3 is 12 residues long. CDR3 nucleotide sequence: TGCAGGGTCGGGCAGGGGAACACTGAAGCTTTCTTT. It yields the protein CRVGQGNTEAFF.

V gene TRBV6-5 combines with J gene TRBJ2-1; 8 bases fit TRBD1. CDR1 MNHEY and CDR2 SVGAGI come from the germline V gene. V lost 2 bases, J lost 0 bases, and 3 bases stayed unmatched. This CDR3 region has 16 residues. CDR3 sequence: CASSYTGQGSYNEQFF. CDR3 DNA sequence: TGTGCCAGCAGTTACACTGGACAGGGCTCCTACAATGAGCAGTTCTTC.

For this clone: Sequence at one end of the junction differs from germline and may be a read error. This sequence joins TRBV27 and TRBJ2-1, with TRBD1 as a possible D gene (6 bases). Germline V gene sequence: CDR1 MNHEY, CDR2 SMNVEV (reference sequence). This CDR3 has 15 amino acids. In DNA, the CDR3 is TGTGCCAGCCGTTTGGGAGAGTTAGGGGGTTGGGAGCAGTTCTTC. Its protein is CASRLGELGGWEQFF.

V and J are TRBV6-4 and TRBJ1-6; the D gene is possibly TRBD1 (5 bases). V was clipped by 6 bases and J by 9 bases, with 15 bases between them. The CDR3 consists of 14 residues. The germline V gene has CDR1 MRHNA and CDR2 SNTAGT. CDR3 sequence: CASSSRAGGSPLHF. The CDR3 nucleotides read TGTGCCAGCAGCAGCCGGGCCGGGGGTTCACCCCTCCACTTT.

This clone was detected a few times. The chain uses TRBV6-6 and TRBJ1-2; D is possibly TRBD1 (5 bases). Germline V gene data show CDR1 as MNHNY and CDR2 as SVGAGI (reference sequence). Deletions cut 0 bases from V and 4 bases from J, with 12 bases between. This CDR3 contains 15 residues. CDR3 coding DNA: TGTGCCAGCAGTTACTCCGCACAGGTCGTCTATGGCTACACCTTC. Translated, it gives CASSYSAQVVYGYTF.

The J gene is TRBJ1-1, the V gene TRBV28; 10 bases agree with TRBD1. The CDR3 runs 12 residues. J lost 10 bases, V lost 6 bases, and 5 bases had no gene match. Germline V gives CDR1 MDHEN, CDR2 SYDVKM. CDR3 in amino acids: CASSPDRGIAFF. In nucleotides, the CDR3 is TGTGCCAGCAGCCCGGACAGGGGGATAGCTTTCTTT. The full variable domain, in which reference TRBV28 and TRBJ1-1 provide the parts outside the CDR3, is DVKVTQSSRYLVKRTGEKVFLECVQDMDHENMFWYRQDPGLGLRLIYFSYDVKMKEKGDIPEGYSVSREKKERFSLILESASTNQTSMYLCASSPDRGIAFFGQGTRLTVV.

The count of this clone is one. This sequence joins TRBV2 and TRBJ2-7; either TRBD1 or TRBD2 may fit D (6 bases each). The V gene lost 10 bases and the J gene lost 4 bases, with 23 bases spanning the gap. Germline values: CDR1 SNHLY, CDR2 FYNNEI. This CDR3 is built from 15 residues. The CDR3 here is CATSVGGQGNYEQYF. The DNA of the CDR3 is TGTGCCACCTCGGTAGGAGGGCAGGGGAATTACGAGCAGTACTTC.

The chain has TRBV7-9 and TRBJ1-1; TRBD1 matches 8 bases. The CDR3 consists of 13 residues. Germline V CDR1 and CDR2: SEHNR, FQNEAQ (reference sequence). V was clipped by 6 bases and J by 4 bases; unmatched bases: 4. In nucleotides, the CDR3 is TGTGCCAGCAGTAGGACAGGGAGCACTGAAGCTTTCTTT. Translated, it gives CASSRTGSTEAFF.

V usage is TRBV7-8 and J usage is TRBJ1-6, with TRBD1 as a possible D gene (6 bases). Germline lookup yields CDR1 SGHVS and CDR2 FQNEAQ. This CDR3 is built from 14 residues. V dropped 1 base and J dropped 7 bases, with 8 bases sitting between them. The CDR3: CASSLGQENSPLHF. CDR3 nucleotide sequence: TGTGCCAGCAGCTTAGGACAGGAGAATTCACCCCTCCACTTT.

The gene calls are TRBV14 and TRBJ2-7; D is unclear. Trimming left V 6 bases short and J 3 bases short, with 6 bases between. CDR1 and CDR2 (germline): SGHDN, FVKESK. This CDR3 contains 11 residues. The CDR3 region is CASSLNYEQYF. In DNA form, the CDR3 reads TGTGCCAGCAGTCTTAACTACGAGCAGTACTTC. Together with reference TRBV14 and TRBJ2-7, the CDR3 gives the full variable domain: EAGVTQFPSHSVIEKGQTVTLRCDPISGHDNLYWYRRVMGKEIKFLLHFVKESKQDESGMPNNRFLAERTGGTYSTLKVQPAELEDSGVYFCASSLNYEQYFGPGTRLTVT.

The chain employs TRBV6-2 or TRBV6-3 and TRBJ2-1, with 7 bases fitting TRBD1. There are 15 residues in the CDR3. Trimming cost V 6 bases and J 2 bases; bases outside gene matches: 7. Germline V gene sequence: CDR1 MNHEY, CDR2 SVGEGT. The chain's CDR3 is CASSPGQFAYNEQFF. In DNA, the CDR3 is TGTGCCAGCAGCCCGGGACAGTTTGCCTACAATGAGCAGTTCTTC.

The J gene is TRBJ1-6, the V gene TRBV5-8, with D unclear. Germline V CDR1 and CDR2: SGHTS, YDEGEE. V lost 2 bases to trimming and J lost 6 bases, with 9 bases between them. The CDR3 contains 14 residues. The CDR3 DNA sequence: TGTGCCAGCAGCTTTGCCGTGTTTAATTCACCCCTCCACTTT. Encoded protein: CASSFAVFNSPLHF.

This sequence joins TRBV29-1 and TRBJ1-1; D ambiguous. Germline V gene data show CDR1 as SQVTM and CDR2 as ANQGSEA. This CDR3 has 11 residues. The ends were cut back, 8 bases at V and 11 bases at J, with 18 bases in the middle. The CDR3 sequence: CSSFDGLGAFF. The CDR3 nucleotides are TGCAGCTCATTCGACGGGCTAGGGGCTTTCTTT.

The chain is built from TRBV4-1 and TRBJ1-5; a weak D match, TRBD1 (5 bases). V was cut by 2 bases and J by 4 bases, with 12 bases left in between. Germline CDR1 MGHRA, CDR2 YSYEKL. This CDR3 is 15 amino acids long. The CDR3 coding sequence is TGCGCCAGCAGCCAATACACAGGAGAGAATCAGCCCCAGCATTTT. It codes for CASSQYTGENQPQHF.

The CDR3 bases are TGCGCCAGCAGCACCGGGACTAGCGGGGTGAGCACAGATACGCAGTATTTT. As protein: CASSTGTSGVSTDTQYF. V gene TRBV5-1 combines with J gene TRBJ2-3; 13 bases agree with TRBD2. The CDR3 has 17 residues. The ends lost 4 bases at V and 0 bases at J; junction bases unmatched: 5. Germline V lookup: CDR1 SGHRS, CDR2 YFSETQ.

Concerning this clone: This same CDR3 is encoded by further DNA sequences in the sample. The V gene is TRBV6-5, the J gene TRBJ1-1; D uncertain. Germline assignment: CDR1 MNHEY and CDR2 SVGAGI. With 0 bases removed from V and 0 bases from J, the gap between germline ends came to 5 bases. The CDR3 runs 14 residues. CDR3 coding DNA: TGTGCCAGCAGTTACTCAGGGTTGAACACTGAAGCTTTCTTT. Translating gives CASSYSGLNTEAFF.

The rearrangement joins TRBV7-2 to TRBJ2-1; D remains unclear. This CDR3 region has 14 residues. The V end was cut by 5 bases, the J end by 5 bases, with 13 bases between. Per the germline V gene, CDR1 is SGHTA and CDR2 is FQGNSA. Here the CDR3 DNA reads TGTGCCAGCAGCAAGTCCCGGGCGAACAATGAGCAGTTCTTC. It yields the protein CASSKSRANNEQFF.

Only one count was recorded for this clone. V gene TRBV7-2 combines with J gene TRBJ1-1; D is uncertain. Between the trimmed V and J ends, which lost 1 base and 4 bases, there was a span of 4 bases. Germline V CDR1 and CDR2: SGHTA, FQGNSA. This CDR3 comprises 12 residues. CDR3 sequence (DNA): TGTGCCAGCAGCTTAGGGTTCACTGAAGCTTTCTTT. This sequence encodes CASSLGFTEAFF.

V gene TRBV6-5 combines with J gene TRBJ1-4; 10 bases map to TRBD1. After removal of 6 bases from V and 6 bases from J, the junction contained 4 bases not matched to a gene. This CDR3 comprises 14 residues. CDR1 MNHEY and CDR2 SVGAGI come from the germline V gene. The CDR3 loop reads CASRRGTGDEKLFF. The CDR3 DNA reads as TGTGCCAGCAGAAGAGGGACAGGGGATGAAAAACTGTTTTTT.

The chain carries TRBV10-2 and TRBJ1-5; D remains ambiguous. Germline assignment: CDR1 WSHSY and CDR2 SAAADI. Deletions cut 4 bases from V and 3 bases from J, with 10 bases between. This CDR3 spans 14 amino acids. CDR3 sequence reads: CASSASQVNQPQHF. CDR3 nucleotides: TGCGCCAGCAGTGCTAGTCAGGTCAATCAGCCCCAGCATTTT.

A few counts support this clone. The chain carries TRBV7-3 and TRBJ2-2; a possible D gene is TRBD1 (6 bases). Trimming left V 5 bases short and J 6 bases short, with 13 bases between. Per germline, CDR1 SGHTA and CDR2 FQGTGA. The length of the CDR3 is 14 residues. The CDR3 is CASSPYRESGELFF. As DNA, the CDR3 is TGTGCCAGCAGCCCTTACAGGGAATCCGGGGAGCTGTTTTTT.

This chain connects TRBV18 to TRBJ2-5; 9 bases line up with TRBD1. The CDR3 contains 15 residues. The ends lost 3 bases at V and 2 bases at J; junction bases unmatched: 4. Germline V gene data show CDR1 as KGHSH and CDR2 as LQKENI. The CDR3 DNA is TGTGCCAGCTCACCCGAGACAGGGGGTCAAGAGACCCAGTACTTC. As protein: CASSPETGGQETQYF.

The chain carries TRBV19 and TRBJ2-1; 7 bases are shared with TRBD2. Looked up from germline, CDR1 is LNHDA and CDR2 is SQIVND (reference sequence). After removal of 4 bases from V and 6 bases from J, the junction contained 6 bases not matched to a gene. The CDR3 is 14 amino acids. The CDR3 spells CASSRRGSSNEQFF. In nucleotides, the CDR3 is TGTGCCAGTAGTAGGCGCGGGAGCTCCAATGAGCAGTTCTTC.

The chain is built from TRBV7-6 and TRBJ2-5, with 13 positions matching TRBD2. Looked up from germline, CDR1 is SGHVS and CDR2 is FNYEAQ. This CDR3 has 17 residues. The V segment lost 4 bases and the J segment 5 bases; nucleotides outside the gene matches: 10. DNA of the CDR3: TGTGCCAGCAGCTACCGGACTAGCGGGGGCCTTGGGGAGACCCAGTACTTC. This sequence encodes CASSYRTSGGLGETQYF.